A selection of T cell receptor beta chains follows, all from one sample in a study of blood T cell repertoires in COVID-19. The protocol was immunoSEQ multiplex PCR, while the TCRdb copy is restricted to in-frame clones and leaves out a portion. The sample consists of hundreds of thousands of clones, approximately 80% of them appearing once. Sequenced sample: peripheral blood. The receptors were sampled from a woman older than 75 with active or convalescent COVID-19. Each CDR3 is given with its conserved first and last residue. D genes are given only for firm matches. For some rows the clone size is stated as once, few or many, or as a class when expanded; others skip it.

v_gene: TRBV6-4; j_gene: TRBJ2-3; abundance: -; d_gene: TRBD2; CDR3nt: TGTGCCAGCAGCTATTCCGGGGGGGGGACAGATACGCAGTATTTT; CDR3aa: CASSYSGGGTDTQYF
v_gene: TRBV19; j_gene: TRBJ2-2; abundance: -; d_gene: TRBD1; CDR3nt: TGTGCCACGTCGGACAGGGTGCACACCGGGGAGCTGTTTTTT; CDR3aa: CATSDRVHTGELFF
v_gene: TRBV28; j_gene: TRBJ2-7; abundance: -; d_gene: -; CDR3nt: TGTGCCAGCAGTATTGGACGACAGGCTAAATCCTACGAGCAGTACTTC; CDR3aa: CASSIGRQAKSYEQYF
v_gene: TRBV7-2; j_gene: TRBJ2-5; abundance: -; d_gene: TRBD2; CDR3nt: TGTGCCAGCAGCTACCTGGGGACTAGCGGGGGACAAGAGACCCAGTACTTC; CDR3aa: CASSYLGTSGGQETQYF
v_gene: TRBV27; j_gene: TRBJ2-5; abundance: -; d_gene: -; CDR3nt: TGTGCCGGCGGTGGTAAACCGACCCGGTTGGAGACCCAGTACTTC; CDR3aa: CAGGGKPTRLETQYF
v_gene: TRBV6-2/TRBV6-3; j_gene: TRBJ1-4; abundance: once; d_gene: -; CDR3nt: TGTGCCAGCAGTTACGGCCCTAAACTGTTTTTT; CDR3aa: CASSYGPKLFF
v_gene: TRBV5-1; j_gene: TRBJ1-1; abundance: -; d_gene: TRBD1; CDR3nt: TGCGCCAGCAGCTCGGGACAGGGGAACACTGAAGCTTTCTTT; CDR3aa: CASSSGQGNTEAFF
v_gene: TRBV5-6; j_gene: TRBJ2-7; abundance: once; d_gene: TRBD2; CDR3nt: TGTGCCAGCAGCCGGCGGGGGGCTACCTACGAGCAGTACTTC; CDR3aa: CASSRRGATYEQYF
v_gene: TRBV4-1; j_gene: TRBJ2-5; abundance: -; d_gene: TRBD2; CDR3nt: TGCGCCAGCAGCCCATACTTGACTAGCGGGTTGGAGACCCAGTACTTC; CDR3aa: CASSPYLTSGLETQYF
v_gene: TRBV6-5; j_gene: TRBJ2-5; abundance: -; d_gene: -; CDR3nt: TGTGCCAGCATGGGCACCGCCCCGTTTCGGACCCAGTACTTC; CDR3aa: CASMGTAPFRTQYF
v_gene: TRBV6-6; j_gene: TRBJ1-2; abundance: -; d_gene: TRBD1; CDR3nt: TGTGCCAGCACCAACAGGGGGACCTTCCTTTATGGCTACACCTTC; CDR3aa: CASTNRGTFLYGYTF
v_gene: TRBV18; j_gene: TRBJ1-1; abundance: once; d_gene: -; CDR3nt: TGTGCCAGCTCGCGCATCCGGGACTCTGCGAACACTGAAGCTTTCTTT; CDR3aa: CASSRIRDSANTEAFF
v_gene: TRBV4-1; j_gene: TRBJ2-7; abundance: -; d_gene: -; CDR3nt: TGCGCCAGCAGCCAAGGTGGAGGGGCTGGACTTCTCGAGCAGTACTTC; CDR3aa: CASSQGGGAGLLEQYF
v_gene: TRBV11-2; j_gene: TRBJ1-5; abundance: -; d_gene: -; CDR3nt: TGTGCCAGCAGCTTAGAAGGGGTCCAGCCCCAGCATTTT; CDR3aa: CASSLEGVQPQHF
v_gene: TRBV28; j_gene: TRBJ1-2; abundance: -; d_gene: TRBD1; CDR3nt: TGTGCCAGCACCGGGACAGCTCACCCCCAGCGCGGCTACACCTTC; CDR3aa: CASTGTAHPQRGYTF
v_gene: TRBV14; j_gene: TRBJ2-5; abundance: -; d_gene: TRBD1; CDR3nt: TGTGCCAGCAGCCAAGGGAGACAGGGAACCCAAGAGACCCAGTACTTC; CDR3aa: CASSQGRQGTQETQYF
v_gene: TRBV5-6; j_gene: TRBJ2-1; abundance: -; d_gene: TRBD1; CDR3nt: TGTGCCAGCAGCTTGGTCAGGGGGCGCGTCCCTGAGCAGTTCTTC; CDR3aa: CASSLVRGRVPEQFF
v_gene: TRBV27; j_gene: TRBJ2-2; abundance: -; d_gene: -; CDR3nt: TGTGCCAGCAGTTTCGACAGGAGACGCACCGGGGAGCTGTTTTTT; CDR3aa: CASSFDRRRTGELFF
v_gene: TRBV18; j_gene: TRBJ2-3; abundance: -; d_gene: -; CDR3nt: TGTGCCAGCTCACCCGCCCGCAGGGGCGCAGCAGATACGCAGTATTTT; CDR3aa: CASSPARRGAADTQYF
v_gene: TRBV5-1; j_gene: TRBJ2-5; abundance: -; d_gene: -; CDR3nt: TGCGCCAGCAGCTTGATCCCCGGGATTCAAGAGACCCAGTACTTC; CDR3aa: CASSLIPGIQETQYF
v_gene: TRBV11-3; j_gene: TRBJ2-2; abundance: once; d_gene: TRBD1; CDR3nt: TGTGCCAGCAGCTTAGAAGGGGGCCGCAGGAACACCGGGGAGCTGTTTTTT; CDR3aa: CASSLEGGRRNTGELFF
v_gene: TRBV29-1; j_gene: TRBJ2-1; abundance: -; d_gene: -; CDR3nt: TGCAGCGTTGAAGTCGACGTGAAGGGGAATGAGCAGTTCTTC; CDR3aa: CSVEVDVKGNEQFF
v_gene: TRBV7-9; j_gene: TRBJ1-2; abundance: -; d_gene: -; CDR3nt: TGTGCCAGCAGTATAGGAGGGAATAACTATGGCTACACCTTC; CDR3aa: CASSIGGNNYGYTF
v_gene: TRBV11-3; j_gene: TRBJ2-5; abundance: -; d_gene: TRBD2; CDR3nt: TGTGCCAGCAGCTTAAAGAGCGGGTTAGCGGGGGGGCCGCGAGAGACCCAGTACTTC; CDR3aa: CASSLKSGLAGGPRETQYF